The 7 T cell receptor beta chains listed next were all sequenced from one sample in a study of blood T cell repertoires in COVID-19. The data were produced by immunoSEQ multiplex PCR, yet TCRdb's version contains in-frame clones alone and is incomplete. The sample holds 50,000 or so clones; roughly 84% are singletons and the top ten take approximately 4.5%. Sequences were obtained from peripheral blood. All receptors derive from a man in his forties with active COVID-19.

The V and J genes are TRBV19 and TRBJ1-5; maybe TRBD1 (6 bases). The germline gives CDR1 LNHDA, CDR2 SQIVND (reference sequence). V lost 7 bases and J lost 4, with 20 bases in between. The CDR3 contains 16 residues. The CDR3 sequence: CASISSQGPQNQPQHF. CDR3 DNA sequence: TGTGCCAGTATCTCATCACAGGGTCCTCAAAATCAGCCCCAGCATTTT.

The chain employs TRBV18 and TRBJ2-5, with TRBD1 matching 7 bases. Trimming removed 1 base from V and 3 bases from J; junction bases left unmatched: 8. This CDR3 contains 16 residues. Germline loops: CDR1 KGHSH, CDR2 LQKENI. The CDR3 sequence is CASSPRINTGEETQYF. CDR3 DNA: TGTGCCAGCTCACCACGAATTAACACAGGGGAAGAGACCCAGTACTTC.

The chain combines TRBV5-1 with TRBJ2-1; tentative D call: TRBD2 (6 bases). V gave up 3 bases and J gave up 8 bases, with 15 bases separating them. The CDR3 consists of 14 residues. Germline V gives CDR1 SGHRS, CDR2 YFSETQ. Here the CDR3 reads CASSSGPWRDEQFF. The CDR3 bases are TGCGCCAGCAGCTCGGGTCCCTGGAGGGATGAGCAGTTCTTC.

CDR3 sequence (DNA): TGTGCCAGCAGCTTAGGCAGTAACAACCAAGAGACCCAGTACTTC. Its translation is CASSLGSNNQETQYF. The J gene is TRBJ2-5, the V gene TRBV7-9; no definite D call. Germline V CDR1 and CDR2: SEHNR, FQNEAQ (reference sequence). The CDR3 is 15 amino acids. V shed 1 base and J shed 0 bases, with 9 bases lying between them. Using reference TRBV7-9 and TRBJ2-5 for the parts outside the CDR3, the full variable domain is DTGVSQNPRHKITKRGQNVTFRCDPISEHNRLYWYRQTLGQGPEFLTYFQNEAQLEKSRLLSDRFSAERPKGSFSTLEIQRTEQGDSAMYLCASSLGSNNQETQYFGPGTRLLVL.

This chain joins TRBV27 and TRBJ2-1; D call uncertain. In germline, CDR1 is MNHEY, CDR2 SMNVEV (reference sequence). The V end lost 2 bases, the J end lost 2 bases, and 10 bases lay between the germline ends. The CDR3 spans 15 residues. The CDR3 spells CASSLDRLTYNEQFF. For the CDR3, the DNA is TGTGCCAGCAGTTTAGACCGACTTACCTACAATGAGCAGTTCTTC.

V and J are TRBV9 and TRBJ2-3; TRBD1 agrees at 7 bases. This CDR3 region has 16 residues. CDR1 is SGDLS, CDR2 YYNGEE, per germline. Unmatched junction bases numbered 11, after V lost 3 bases and J lost 4 bases. The CDR3 DNA reads TGTGCCAGCAGCGCCCTAGGGGGCGCGGGCGCAGATACGCAGTATTTT. Its protein is CASSALGGAGADTQYF. Complete variable domain (other parts from reference TRBV9 and TRBJ2-3): DSGVTQTPKHLITATGQRVTLRCSPRSGDLSVYWYQQSLDQGLQFLIQYYNGEERAKGNILERFSAQQFPDLHSELNLSSLELGDSALYFCASSALGGAGADTQYFGPGTRLTVL.

The chain couples TRBV2 to TRBJ2-3; perhaps TRBD1 as D (6 bases). The germline V gene has CDR1 SNHLY and CDR2 FYNNEI. Trimming shortened V by 5 bases and J by 0 bases, and 9 bases separated the two germline ends. This CDR3 has 14 residues. The DNA for the CDR3 is TGTGCCAGCAGTCGGGACACTAGCACAGATACGCAGTATTTT. Its translation: CASSRDTSTDTQYF.